Presented here are 6 T cell receptor beta chains from one specimen sequenced in a study of naive and memory T cell subsets. The beta constant-region primer was an equimolar mix of two oligonucleotides covering TRBC1 and TRBC2. The ligated cDNA underwent four PCR rounds using SP2 and nested alpha and beta constant-region primers. Using its own MiXCR run on the UMI-ligation and nested PCR reads, TCRdb lists one record per CDR3 protein. Of 95,000 to 150,000 distinct CDR3 sequences in the sample, roughly 36% are singletons; the top ten hold approximately 0.9%. Sequenced material: central memory CD4+ T cells from blood. The source is a human donor in good health.

This clonotype was found a few times. The genes are TRBV6-2 or TRBV6-3 and TRBJ2-7; D unresolved. Germline CDR1 MNHEY, CDR2 SVGEGT. V lost 0 bases to trimming and J lost 0 bases, with 12 bases between them. This CDR3 is 16 amino acids long. For the CDR3, the DNA is TGTGCCAGCAGTTACTCAAGAAAAATAAGCTCCTACGAGCAGTACTTC. As protein: CASSYSRKISSYEQYF.

This clonotype was counted between two and nine times. The germline gene is not matched at one end of the junction; a read error may be the cause. This sequence joins TRBV18 and TRBJ2-7; a weak D match, TRBD1 (6 bases). CDR3 length: 12 residues. Germline lookup yields CDR1 KGHSH and CDR2 LQKENI. Written as DNA, the CDR3 is TGTGCCAGCTCAGAACGACACAGGGAATCGGACTTC. This gives the protein CASSERHRESDF.

The rearrangement uses TRBV29-1 and TRBJ2-2; D not certain. Germline CDR1 SQVTM, CDR2 ANQGSEA. Trimming took 6 bases from V and 7 from J, leaving 12 bases between them. This CDR3 comprises 12 residues. This CDR3 reads CSVQIGRGELFF. Here the CDR3 DNA reads TGCAGCGTCCAGATCGGTCGCGGGGAGCTGTTTTTT.

This clonotype was counted a few times. The V call is TRBV7-9, the J call TRBJ1-1; D gene unclear. CDR1 SEHNR and CDR2 FQNEAQ come from the germline V gene (reference sequence). CDR3 length: 15 residues. V lost 5 bases and J lost 1, with 14 bases in between. The CDR3 DNA reads TGTGCCAGCAGCCCTAGGGTTCAGTCGAACACTGAAGCTTTCTTT. Its protein product is CASSPRVQSNTEAFF.

V gene TRBV5-1 combines with J gene TRBJ1-3; the D gene is possibly TRBD1 (6 bases). Germline V CDR1 and CDR2: SGHRS, YFSETQ. V lost 0 bases to trimming and J lost 3 bases, with 13 bases between them. This CDR3 is 16 amino acids long. The CDR3: CASSLESGAVGNTIYF. The DNA of the CDR3 is TGCGCCAGCAGCTTGGAGTCAGGGGCGGTTGGAAACACCATATATTTT.

The chain is built from TRBV5-1 and TRBJ2-1; 14 bases map to TRBD2. The CDR3 sequence is 17 residues long. The trim removed 7 bases at V and 8 bases at J, leaving 14 bases unmatched. Per germline, CDR1 SGHRS and CDR2 YFSETQ. Here the CDR3 reads CASVPGLAGVAFHEQFF. The CDR3 DNA is TGCGCCAGCGTCCCGGGACTAGCGGGAGTTGCGTTCCATGAGCAGTTCTTC.